This passage covers 12 T cell receptor beta chains from one sample sequenced in a study of blood T cell repertoires in COVID-19. Data came from immunoSEQ multiplex PCR; TCRdb stores just in-frame clones and leaves some out. This table holds a few hundred thousand clones, 75% to 85% found once. Sample: peripheral blood. The receptor source for this set is a woman aged 35 to 49 who had recovered from COVID-19.

The CDR3 nucleotides read TGTGCCACCAGCAGAGATCCCGGAGCGGGTGAGACCCAGTACTTC. Translation: CATSRDPGAGETQYF. The J gene is TRBJ2-5, the V gene TRBV15; D is possibly TRBD2 (6 bases). The CDR3 runs to 15 residues. Per germline, CDR1 LNHNV and CDR2 YYDKDF (reference sequence). The V and J ends lost 0 bases and 5 bases respectively, with 13 bases between them.

This chain connects TRBV5-4 to TRBJ2-7, with 7 bases matching TRBD1. This CDR3 has 14 amino acids. CDR1 is SGHNT and CDR2 is YYREEE in the germline V gene (reference sequence). Unmatched junction bases numbered 3, after V lost 0 bases and J lost 3 bases. CDR3 sequence reads: CASSLDAGGYEQYF. The CDR3 nucleotides read TGTGCCAGCAGCTTGGACGCAGGGGGCTACGAGCAGTACTTC. Filled out from reference TRBV5-4 and TRBJ2-7, the complete variable domain reads ETGVTQSPTHLIKTRGQQVTLRCSSQSGHNTVSWYQQALGQGPQFIFQYYREEENGRGNFPPRFSGLQFPNYSSELNVNALELDDSALYLCASSLDAGGYEQYFGPGTRLTVT.

CDR3 in DNA: TGTGCCACCAGCAGAGTAAGGGGGCTTGGGACTGAAGCTTTCTTT. This translates into CATSRVRGLGTEAFF. This rearrangement joins TRBV15 to TRBJ1-1; 7 nucleotides agree with TRBD1. The V and J ends lost 1 base and 5 bases, in that order; junction bases with no gene match: 7. Germline V CDR1 and CDR2: LNHNV, YYDKDF (reference sequence). The CDR3 has 15 amino acids.

This chain links TRBV6-2 or TRBV6-3 with TRBJ2-5; the D is unclear. V was cut by 3 bases and J by 2 bases, with 7 bases left in between. This CDR3 is built from 13 residues. Germline CDR1 and CDR2: MNHEY and SVGEGT. The CDR3 bases are TGTGCCAGCAGTTATAGAAAGCAAGAGACCCAGTACTTC. Translated, it gives CASSYRKQETQYF.

The V and J genes are TRBV28 and TRBJ1-4; D is unresolved. Germline CDR1 and CDR2: MDHEN and SYDVKM. This CDR3 has 12 residues. Deletions cut 4 bases from V and 8 bases from J, with 8 bases between. This chain's CDR3 is CASSSPLEKLFF. In nucleotides, the CDR3 is TGTGCCAGCAGTTCCCCACTCGAAAAACTGTTTTTT.

V is TRBV7-2 and J is TRBJ1-1; weak D call: TRBD1 (6 bases). V lost 5 bases and J 3 bases, leaving 19 bases between the germline ends. The CDR3 covers 16 residues. Germline lookup yields CDR1 SGHTA and CDR2 FQGNSA. This CDR3 reads CASSPLWGGWDTEAFF. In nucleotides, the CDR3 is TGTGCCAGCAGCCCTCTTTGGGGGGGCTGGGACACTGAAGCTTTCTTT.

The V gene is TRBV5-1, the J gene TRBJ1-4, with D tentatively TRBD1 (6 bases). This CDR3 is 13 amino acids long. Germline-derived CDR1 and CDR2 are SGHRS and YFSETQ. V lost 6 bases and J 5 bases, leaving 11 bases between the germline ends. In DNA, the CDR3 is TGCGCCAGCAACCGACAGGAGAATGAAAAACTGTTTTTT. This sequence encodes CASNRQENEKLFF.

This chain joins TRBV12-3 or TRBV12-4 and TRBJ1-1; maybe TRBD1 (6 bases). Trimming pared 8 bases from V and 1 base from J, leaving 11 bases between. This CDR3 has 13 residues. The CDR3 loop reads CASSRGTNTEAFF. CDR3 nucleotide sequence: TGTGCCAGCTCCAGGGGAACGAACACTGAAGCTTTCTTT.

The chain has TRBV5-1 and TRBJ2-1; 14 nucleotides match TRBD2. The CDR3 has 17 residues. The junction had 7 bases not matched to a gene; V was cut back by 4 bases and J by 4 bases. CDR1 SGHRS and CDR2 YFSETQ come from the germline V gene. The CDR3 DNA is TGCGCCAGCAGCGCTGGGACTAGCGGGGGTCTTTACAATGAGCAGTTCTTC. This gives the protein CASSAGTSGGLYNEQFF. Variable domain in full (rest from reference TRBV5-1 and TRBJ2-1): KAGVTQTPRYLIKTRGQQVTLSCSPISGHRSVSWYQQTPGQGLQFLFEYFSETQRNKGNFPGRFSGRQFSNSRSEMNVSTLELGDSALYLCASSAGTSGGLYNEQFFGPGTRLTVL.

This chain links TRBV6-5 with TRBJ1-4; 7 nucleotides align to TRBD1. V was clipped by 5 bases and J by 4 bases; unmatched bases: 4. The CDR3 is 14 residues long. Germline V gene sequence: CDR1 MNHEY, CDR2 SVGAGI. CDR3 in amino acids: CASSRQGVNEKLFF. Written as DNA, the CDR3 is TGTGCCAGCAGTCGCCAGGGGGTTAATGAAAAACTGTTTTTT.

Regarding this clone: Germline is not matched at one junction end, which may reflect a read error. This chain joins TRBV7-7 and TRBJ2-1; D is possibly TRBD1 (5 bases). CDR1 is SSHAT and CDR2 is FNYEAQ in the germline V gene (reference sequence). This CDR3 contains 14 residues. The CDR3 DNA reads TGTGCTAGCAGCTTGGGTCAAAGGGGCGATGAGCAGTTCTTC. This gives the protein CASSLGQRGDEQFF.

The chain links TRBV2 to TRBJ2-7, with TRBD2 matching over 7 bases. V lost 5 bases to trimming and J lost 5 bases; unmatched junction nucleotides: 15. CDR1 and CDR2 (germline): SNHLY, FYNNEI. The CDR3 loop spans 16 amino acids. The CDR3 spells CASSPQGLGMMNEQYF. DNA for the CDR3: TGTGCCAGCAGTCCCCAAGGACTAGGGATGATGAACGAGCAGTACTTC.